Below are 20 T cell receptor beta chains sequenced from a single sample in a study of blood T cell repertoires in COVID-19. Libraries were prepared by immunoSEQ multiplex PCR; TCRdb keeps only in-frame clonotypes and omits some of them. This table has a few hundred thousand clones, approximately 81% appearing once. Sequenced input: PBMCs or T cells enriched from blood (not recorded which). The receptors originated from a man between 35 and 55 years old who had recovered from COVID-19.

V usage is TRBV27 and J usage is TRBJ1-5, with D maybe TRBD1 (5 bases). Germline V gene sequence: CDR1 MNHEY, CDR2 SMNVEV (reference sequence). This CDR3 is 17 amino acids long. Trimming stripped 6 bases from V and 2 bases from J, with 20 bases between. This CDR3 reads CASSLGSAKTGNQPQHF. CDR3 nucleotides: TGTGCCAGCAGCCTAGGCTCCGCCAAGACAGGCAATCAGCCCCAGCATTTT.

The V and J genes are TRBV4-1 and TRBJ2-1; 8 nucleotides line up with TRBD1. The CDR3 runs 15 residues. In germline, CDR1 is MGHRA, CDR2 YSYEKL. J lost 9 bases, V lost 2 bases, and 9 bases had no gene match. CDR3 DNA sequence: TGCGCCAGCAGCCAACGACAGGGGACCTTGCCTGAGCAGTTCTTC. The encoded protein is CASSQRQGTLPEQFF.

About this clone itself: The same CDR3 is also encoded by other DNA sequences in this sample. The chain recombines TRBV29-1 with TRBJ1-3; 8 nucleotides line up with TRBD1. CDR3 length: 14 amino acids. V dropped 7 bases and J dropped 0; count of bases not matched to a gene: 5. In germline, CDR1 is SQVTM, CDR2 ANQGSEA. CDR3 nucleotide sequence: TGCAGCGCCCGGACAGGGAGCTCTGGAAACACCATATATTTT. It is translated as CSARTGSSGNTIYF.

This clone was counted once. V is TRBV23-1 and J is TRBJ2-7; D is perhaps TRBD1 (5 bases). TRBV23-1 is an ORF, and what it does is uncertain. The CDR3 has 16 residues. With 6 bases removed from V and 7 bases from J, the gap between germline ends came to 25 bases. CDR3 sequence (DNA): TGCGCCAGCAGCCCCCAGCTGGGGCCAGGTTGGTTGGAGCAGTACTTC. Protein sequence: CASSPQLGPGWLEQYF.

The CDR3 region has the DNA TGTGCCAGCAGCCAAGGGCTCGAGCAGTACTTC. Its protein is CASSQGLEQYF. The rearrangement links TRBV3-1 (or the pseudogene TRBV3-2) to TRBJ2-7; D is unresolved. The ends were cut back, 1 base at V and 6 bases at J, with 4 bases in the middle. The CDR3 covers 11 residues. Germline CDR1 and CDR2: LGHDT and YNNKEL (reference sequence).

This clone has more than one count but fewer than ten. This sequence joins TRBV3-1 (or the pseudogene TRBV3-2) and TRBJ1-1; TRBD1 aligns across 12 bases. CDR3 length equals 15 residues. The V gene's germline CDR1 is LGHDT and CDR2 YNNKEL (reference sequence). Germline trimming cut 1 base from V and 7 bases from J; bases unmatched to any gene: 4. CDR3 protein: CASSQGGTGGGEAFF. The CDR3 nucleotides are TGTGCCAGCAGCCAAGGCGGGACAGGGGGCGGTGAAGCTTTCTTT.

The chain carries TRBV13 and TRBJ2-3, with 9 bases identical to TRBD2. V gave up 5 bases and J gave up 3 bases; unmatched junction bases: 6. The CDR3 sequence is 15 residues long. The V gene's germline CDR1 is PRHDT and CDR2 FYEKMQ (reference sequence). DNA of the CDR3: TGTGCCAGCAGCGACCGACTAGCGGATACAGATACGCAGTATTTT. Its translation is CASSDRLADTDTQYF.

The chain has TRBV3-1 (or the pseudogene TRBV3-2) and TRBJ2-3, with D possibly matching TRBD2 (7 bases). The V gene lost 3 bases and the J gene lost 2 bases, with 9 bases spanning the gap. The germline V gene has CDR1 LGHDT and CDR2 YNNKEL (reference sequence). The CDR3 is 14 residues long. CDR3 in DNA: TGTGCCAGCAGCCAGGGGGGGCCCACAGATACGCAGTATTTT. This codes for CASSQGGPTDTQYF.

The V gene is TRBV5-6, the J gene TRBJ2-7; TRBD1 matches 11 bases. Trimming at V came to 5 bases and at J to 3 bases, leaving 4 bases not matched to a gene. The CDR3 is made up of 14 amino acids. The germline gives CDR1 SGHDT, CDR2 YYEEEE. CDR3 protein: CASRPGTGGYEQYF. CDR3 DNA sequence: TGTGCCAGCAGACCCGGGACAGGGGGCTACGAGCAGTACTTC. Drawing the rest from reference TRBV5-6 and TRBJ2-7, the complete variable domain is DAGVTQSPTHLIKTRGQQVTLRCSPKSGHDTVSWYQQALGQGPQFIFQYYEEEERQRGNFPDRFSGHQFPNYSSELNVNALLLGDSALYLCASRPGTGGYEQYFGPGTRLTVT.

The V gene is TRBV7-9, the J gene TRBJ2-7; the D gene is possibly TRBD2 (5 bases). Germline loops: CDR1 SEHNR, CDR2 FQNEAQ (reference sequence). The CDR3 loop spans 13 amino acids. Trimming shortened V by 3 bases and J by 0 bases, and 6 bases separated the two germline ends. CDR3 in amino acids: CASSFRDSYEQYF. CDR3 nucleotide sequence: TGTGCCAGCAGCTTCCGGGACTCCTACGAGCAGTACTTC.

The genes are TRBV7-8 and TRBJ2-7, with 14 bases aligning to TRBD2. The V gene's germline CDR1 is SGHVS and CDR2 FQNEAQ. V lost 5 bases and J lost 4; bases outside the gene matches: 4. The length of the CDR3 is 15 residues. In nucleotides, the CDR3 is TGTGCCAGCAGCCCATGGACTAGCGGGGGGTACGAGCAGTACTTC. Its protein is CASSPWTSGGYEQYF. Supplemented by reference TRBV7-8 and TRBJ2-7, the full variable domain reads GAGVSQSPRYKVAKRGQDVALRCDPISGHVSLFWYQQALGQGPEFLTYFQNEAQLDKSGLPSDRFFAERPEGSVSTLKIQRTQQEDSAVYLCASSPWTSGGYEQYFGPGTRLTVT.

The chain combines TRBV11-2 with TRBJ2-1, with 8 bases lining up with TRBD2. This CDR3 has 16 amino acids. Germline assignment: CDR1 SGHAT and CDR2 FQNNGV. V was clipped by 3 bases and J by 0 bases; unmatched bases: 4. The CDR3 DNA follows: TGTGCCAGCAGCTTCCTAGCGGGTAGCTCCTACAATGAGCAGTTCTTC. Its translation: CASSFLAGSSYNEQFF.

The J gene is TRBJ2-7, the V gene TRBV11-1; 7 bases match TRBD1. Germline lookup yields CDR1 SGHAT and CDR2 FQDESV (reference sequence). V shed 5 bases, J shed 0 bases, and the junction held 10 bases outside the gene matches. The CDR3 has 16 residues. The CDR3 DNA reads TGTGCCAGCAGCCGTTACGGGACAGCTGCCTCCTACGAGCAGTACTTC. Translating it yields CASSRYGTAASYEQYF.

The chain links TRBV6-5 to TRBJ1-2, with no clear D. Trimming cost V 0 bases and J 7 bases, with 18 bases left between them. Germline V CDR1 and CDR2: MNHEY, SVGAGI. This CDR3 has 16 residues. CDR3 sequence (DNA): TGTGCCAGCAGTTACTCAGGCAGCGGTGCCGTAGGTGGCTACACCTTC. It specifies CASSYSGSGAVGGYTF.

This clone has only one observation. The chain couples TRBV10-3 to TRBJ2-1; TRBD1 matches 10 bases. This CDR3 has 17 residues. V trimming: 3 bases; J trimming: 2 bases; junction bases outside the gene matches: 7. Germline lookup yields CDR1 ENHRY and CDR2 SYGVKD. The CDR3 DNA is TGTGCCATCAGTGAACGGGGGACAGGGGACGCCTACAATGAGCAGTTCTTC. Its protein is CAISERGTGDAYNEQFF.

The rearrangement links TRBV27 to TRBJ1-5; weak D call: TRBD1 (5 bases). There are 13 residues in the CDR3. Trimming removed 3 bases at V and 9 bases at J, with 12 bases between. The germline CDR1 and CDR2 sequences are MNHEY and SMNVEV (reference sequence). In DNA form, the CDR3 reads TGTGCCAGCAGTTTCTCAGGGTGGGGGCCCCAGCATTTT. The encoded protein is CASSFSGWGPQHF.

This chain links TRBV9 with TRBJ1-2; TRBD1 matches 7 bases. The CDR3 runs to 17 residues. Germline lookup yields CDR1 SGDLS and CDR2 YYNGEE. J was trimmed by 7 bases and V by 3 bases; bases with no gene match: 18. The CDR3 region is CASSGRSRRQGPSGYTF. The CDR3 nucleotides are TGTGCCAGCAGCGGTCGGAGTCGGAGACAGGGCCCCTCTGGCTACACCTTC.

This chain connects TRBV27 to TRBJ2-7, with D possibly TRBD1 on 5 matching bases. Trimming left V 2 bases short and J 4 bases short, with 15 bases between. The CDR3 contains 15 residues. Germline loops: CDR1 MNHEY, CDR2 SMNVEV (reference sequence). The CDR3 loop is CASSLRDRDQYEQYF. The DNA for the CDR3 is TGTGCCAGCAGTTTACGAGACAGAGACCAATACGAGCAGTACTTC.

The chain links TRBV19 to TRBJ1-3; 7 nucleotides align to TRBD1. The CDR3 has 15 residues. Trimming cost V 3 bases and J 6 bases; bases outside gene matches: 8. Germline V gene lookup returns CDR1 LNHDA and CDR2 SQIVND (reference sequence). CDR3 DNA sequence: TGTGCCAGTAGTATGCCGACCGGACAGGCAAACACCATATATTTT. It is translated as CASSMPTGQANTIYF.

J is TRBJ1-1 and V is TRBV18; D uncertain. Germline-derived CDR1 and CDR2 are KGHSH and LQKENI. The CDR3 consists of 15 residues. Trimming took 6 bases from V and 3 from J, leaving 17 bases between them. DNA of the CDR3: TGTGCCAGCTCCCCCCAAGTGTCGTTAGACACTGAAGCTTTCTTT. Its protein is CASSPQVSLDTEAFF. The whole variable domain, filled in from reference TRBV18 and TRBJ1-1, reads NAGVMQNPRHLVRRRGQEARLRCSPMKGHSHVYWYRQLPEEGLKFMVYLQKENIIDESGMPKERFSAEFPKEGPSILRIQQVVRGDSAAYFCASSPQVSLDTEAFFGQGTRLTVV.